The rows below give T cell receptor beta chains drawn from one sample of a study of T cell clones after liver transplantation. Assay used: immunoSEQ multiplex PCR; TCRdb lists only in-frame clones, some missing. The sample comprises approximately 18,000 clones, 85% to 90% of which are singletons, and about an eighth rests with the top ten. This specimen consisted of CD8+ T cells from blood, obtained almost 47 months after liver transplant. Receptor source: a human patient who received a liver transplant. Some of the T cells may derive from the graft donor. Both conserved end residues are part of each CDR3. D genes are given only for firm matches. Clone size is not always given. Where it is, it says once, few, many or a class for expanded clones.

clone size: .
V gene: TRBV7-6
J gene: TRBJ2-1
D gene: TRBD2
CDR3 protein: CASSHSASGRSYNEQFF
CDR3 DNA: TGTGCCAGCAGCCATTCGGCTAGCGGGAGGTCCTACAATGAGCAGTTCTTC

clone size: .
V gene: TRBV5-1
J gene: TRBJ2-5
D gene: .
CDR3 protein: CASSLSGGWGETQYF
CDR3 DNA: TGCGCCAGCAGCTTGTCAGGCGGATGGGGAGAGACCCAGTACTTC

clone size: .
V gene: TRBV9
J gene: TRBJ2-1
D gene: TRBD2
CDR3 protein: CASSQVMTSGSHEQFF
CDR3 DNA: TGTGCCAGCAGCCAAGTTATGACTAGCGGGAGCCATGAGCAGTTCTTC

clone size: .
V gene: TRBV27
J gene: TRBJ2-7
D gene: .
CDR3 protein: CASSPAGLRYEQYF
CDR3 DNA: TGTGCCAGCAGTCCCGCGGGACTCCGCTACGAGCAGTACTTC

clone size: .
V gene: TRBV6-5
J gene: TRBJ1-2
D gene: .
CDR3 protein: CASSQSGSYGYTF
CDR3 DNA: TGTGCCAGCAGCCAGAGCGGGTCCTATGGCTACACCTTC

clone size: .
V gene: TRBV27
J gene: TRBJ1-1
D gene: TRBD1
CDR3 protein: CASSSRQGYTEAFF
CDR3 DNA: TGTGCCAGCAGTTCCCGACAGGGATACACTGAAGCTTTCTTT

clone size: .
V gene: TRBV27
J gene: TRBJ2-1
D gene: .
CDR3 protein: CASSSPLENEQFF
CDR3 DNA: TGTGCCAGCAGTTCCCCGTTAGAGAATGAGCAGTTCTTC

clone size: once
V gene: TRBV11-2
J gene: TRBJ1-3
D gene: TRBD1
CDR3 protein: CASSLDRSSGNTIYF
CDR3 DNA: TGTGCCAGCAGCTTGGACAGGTCCTCTGGAAACACCATATATTTT

clone size: .
V gene: TRBV6-6
J gene: TRBJ1-1
D gene: .
CDR3 protein: CASSYSIQVNTEAFF
CDR3 DNA: TGTGCCAGCAGTTACTCGATACAGGTGAACACTGAAGCTTTCTTT

clone size: .
V gene: TRBV27
J gene: TRBJ2-7
D gene: TRBD1
CDR3 protein: CASSLGQDYEQYF
CDR3 DNA: TGTGCCAGCAGTTTAGGACAGGACTACGAGCAGTACTTC

clone size: few
V gene: TRBV4-1
J gene: TRBJ2-1
D gene: .
CDR3 protein: CASSQDGPQVYNEQFF
CDR3 DNA: TGCGCCAGCAGCCAAGATGGACCCCAAGTCTACAATGAGCAGTTCTTC

clone size: .
V gene: TRBV6-5
J gene: TRBJ2-1
D gene: TRBD1
CDR3 protein: CASSYSRDRGPNEQFF
CDR3 DNA: TGTGCCAGCAGTTATTCCCGGGACAGGGGCCCCAATGAGCAGTTCTTC

clone size: .
V gene: TRBV28
J gene: TRBJ1-2
D gene: .
CDR3 protein: CASSLSMGGLWGYTF
CDR3 DNA: TGTGCCAGCAGTCTAAGTATGGGCGGGCTTTGGGGCTACACCTTC

clone size: .
V gene: TRBV6-6
J gene: TRBJ1-1
D gene: .
CDR3 protein: CASSYSPALNTEAFF
CDR3 DNA: TGTGCCAGCAGTTACTCTCCAGCCTTGAACACTGAAGCTTTCTTT

clone size: .
V gene: TRBV13
J gene: TRBJ1-1
D gene: .
CDR3 protein: CASSSTPGHNTEAFF
CDR3 DNA: TGTGCCAGCAGCTCGACCCCGGGACATAACACTGAAGCTTTCTTT

clone size: once
V gene: TRBV7-9
J gene: TRBJ2-1
D gene: .
CDR3 protein: CASSSPLGSYNEQFF
CDR3 DNA: TGTGCCAGCAGCTCCCCACTTGGCTCCTACAATGAGCAGTTCTTC

clone size: .
V gene: TRBV27
J gene: TRBJ2-7
D gene: .
CDR3 protein: CASSLGVLYEQYF
CDR3 DNA: TGTGCCAGCAGTTTAGGGGTCCTTTACGAGCAGTACTTC

clone size: .
V gene: TRBV30
J gene: TRBJ1-5
D gene: .
CDR3 protein: CAWGVSSNQPQHF
CDR3 DNA: TGTGCCTGGGGGGTATCGAGCAATCAGCCCCAGCATTTT

clone size: .
V gene: TRBV18
J gene: TRBJ1-5
D gene: TRBD1
CDR3 protein: CASSESGTGGNSNQPQHF
CDR3 DNA: TGTGCCAGCTCAGAGTCCGGGACAGGGGGCAACAGCAATCAGCCCCAGCATTTT

clone size: .
V gene: TRBV2
J gene: TRBJ2-1
D gene: TRBD2
CDR3 protein: CASRTSGAFYNEQFF
CDR3 DNA: TGTGCCAGCCGGACTAGCGGGGCCTTCTACAATGAGCAGTTCTTC

clone size: .
V gene: TRBV29-1
J gene: TRBJ1-1
D gene: .
CDR3 protein: CSVVFWETEAFF
CDR3 DNA: TGCAGCGTTGTTTTTTGGGAGACTGAAGCTTTCTTT

clone size: .
V gene: TRBV29-1
J gene: TRBJ2-7
D gene: .
CDR3 protein: CSVGGGPREVHEQYF
CDR3 DNA: TGCAGCGTTGGAGGGGGACCCAGGGAAGTCCACGAGCAGTACTTC

clone size: .
V gene: TRBV28
J gene: TRBJ1-1
D gene: .
CDR3 protein: CASSLYRATEAFF
CDR3 DNA: TGTGCCAGCAGTTTATACCGGGCAACTGAAGCTTTCTTT

clone size: .
V gene: TRBV6-5
J gene: TRBJ1-1
D gene: .
CDR3 protein: CASSWLGADVTEAFF
CDR3 DNA: TGTGCCAGCAGTTGGTTAGGGGCGGATGTCACTGAAGCTTTCTTT

clone size: .
V gene: TRBV27
J gene: TRBJ2-1
D gene: TRBD2
CDR3 protein: CASSFSGRVYNEQFF
CDR3 DNA: TGTGCCAGCAGTTTTAGCGGGAGAGTTTACAATGAGCAGTTCTTC

clone size: few
V gene: TRBV7-2
J gene: TRBJ1-1
D gene: TRBD1
CDR3 protein: CASSLTGIADTEAFF
CDR3 DNA: TGTGCCAGCAGCTTGACAGGGATAGCGGACACTGAAGCTTTCTTT

clone size: .
V gene: TRBV7-9
J gene: TRBJ2-7
D gene: .
CDR3 protein: CASSWGTYEQYF
CDR3 DNA: TGTGCCAGCAGCTGGGGTACCTACGAGCAGTACTTC

clone size: once
V gene: TRBV2
J gene: TRBJ2-7
D gene: TRBD1
CDR3 protein: CASTARTGEGFEQYF
CDR3 DNA: TGTGCCAGCACGGCTAGGACAGGGGAGGGCTTCGAGCAGTACTTC

clone size: .
V gene: TRBV10-3
J gene: TRBJ2-3
D gene: TRBD1
CDR3 protein: CAISESTGSDTQYF
CDR3 DNA: TGTGCCATCAGTGAGTCGACAGGGTCAGATACGCAGTATTTT

clone size: .
V gene: TRBV21-1
J gene: TRBJ1-1
D gene: .
CDR3 protein: CASSKREVGNTEAFF
CDR3 DNA: TGTGCCAGCAGCAAAAGGGAGGTAGGAAACACTGAAGCTTTCTTT

clone size: .
V gene: TRBV5-1
J gene: TRBJ2-1
D gene: TRBD2
CDR3 protein: CASSPLAGVSNEQFF
CDR3 DNA: TGCGCCAGCAGCCCCCTAGCGGGAGTCTCCAATGAGCAGTTCTTC

clone size: .
V gene: TRBV11-3
J gene: TRBJ2-1
D gene: .
CDR3 protein: CASSLDFSSYNEQFF
CDR3 DNA: TGTGCCAGCAGCTTGGACTTTAGCTCCTACAATGAGCAGTTCTTC

clone size: .
V gene: TRBV28
J gene: TRBJ1-2
D gene: .
CDR3 protein: CASSLWGNYGYTF
CDR3 DNA: TGTGCCAGCAGTTTATGGGGCAACTATGGCTACACCTTC

clone size: .
V gene: TRBV27
J gene: TRBJ2-1
D gene: .
CDR3 protein: CASSLLHEQFF
CDR3 DNA: TGTGCCAGCAGTTTATTACATGAGCAGTTCTTC

clone size: .
V gene: TRBV4-3
J gene: TRBJ1-2
D gene: .
CDR3 protein: CASSGGGDEGYGYTF
CDR3 DNA: TGCGCCAGCAGCGGGGGGGGAGACGAAGGCTATGGCTACACCTTC

clone size: .
V gene: TRBV6-6
J gene: TRBJ2-7
D gene: .
CDR3 protein: CASSTSYEQYF
CDR3 DNA: TGTGCCAGCAGTACCTCCTACGAGCAGTACTTC

clone size: .
V gene: TRBV5-1
J gene: TRBJ1-1
D gene: .
CDR3 protein: CASSPGGMGTEAFF
CDR3 DNA: TGCGCCAGCAGCCCCGGTGGTATGGGCACTGAAGCTTTCTTT

clone size: .
V gene: TRBV7-9
J gene: TRBJ2-2
D gene: TRBD2
CDR3 protein: CASSLAGGLTGELFF
CDR3 DNA: TGTGCCAGCAGCCTAGCGGGAGGGCTTACCGGGGAGCTGTTTTTT

clone size: .
V gene: TRBV10-3
J gene: TRBJ2-1
D gene: TRBD2
CDR3 protein: CAISDFRLAGYNEQFF
CDR3 DNA: TGTGCCATCAGCGATTTTAGACTAGCGGGGTACAATGAGCAGTTCTTC

clone size: .
V gene: TRBV2
J gene: TRBJ1-5
D gene: TRBD1
CDR3 protein: CASSEGQGGGQPQHF
CDR3 DNA: TGTGCCAGCAGTGAAGGGCAGGGGGGCGGTCAGCCCCAGCATTTT

clone size: .
V gene: TRBV28
J gene: TRBJ2-3
D gene: TRBD1
CDR3 protein: CASSSRRDRRENTQYF
CDR3 DNA: TGTGCCAGCAGTTCCCGCCGGGACAGGCGTGAAAATACGCAGTATTTT

clone size: once
V gene: TRBV28
J gene: TRBJ2-7
D gene: .
CDR3 protein: CASRSNLRDPRYEQYF
CDR3 DNA: TGTGCCAGCAGGTCTAACCTTCGGGACCCCCGTTACGAGCAGTACTTC

clone size: .
V gene: TRBV7-2
J gene: TRBJ1-1
D gene: .
CDR3 protein: CASSLLQNTEAFF
CDR3 DNA: TGTGCCAGCAGCTTATTACAGAACACTGAAGCTTTCTTT

clone size: .
V gene: TRBV19
J gene: TRBJ2-5
D gene: TRBD1
CDR3 protein: CASRDGTGTETQYF
CDR3 DNA: TGTGCCAGTAGGGACGGGACAGGGACAGAGACCCAGTACTTC

clone size: .
V gene: TRBV6-1
J gene: TRBJ2-1
D gene: TRBD2
CDR3 protein: CASSEDGLAGVDEQFF
CDR3 DNA: TGTGCCAGCAGTGAAGACGGACTAGCGGGAGTCGATGAGCAGTTCTTC

clone size: .
V gene: TRBV19
J gene: TRBJ2-7
D gene: TRBD1
CDR3 protein: CASSTTSGTANIYEQYF
CDR3 DNA: TGTGCCAGTAGTACAACTTCTGGGACAGCCAATATCTACGAGCAGTACTTC